The source of this T cell receptor (beta chain) is a study of identical twins. TCRdb re-called the 5' RACE reads with MiXCR, one entry per CDR3 protein. This table holds around 450,000 distinct CDR3 sequences, 14% found once. Germline CDR1 DFQATT, CDR2 SNEGSKA (reference sequence). With V trimmed by 2 bases and J by 5 bases, 3 bases remained unmatched. This CDR3 is built from 14 residues. The same data also went into a second study, on yellow fever vaccine responses in identical twins.

The sequence was collected from a woman in her late teens or twenties in good health. The chain employs TRBV20-1 and TRBJ2-2; the match to TRBD2 covers 9 bases. The sample taken for sequencing was CD4+ T cells sorted from blood. CDR3 loop: CSARRLAGTGELFF. The CDR3, as DNA: TGCAGTGCTAGACGGCTAGCGGGAACCGGGGAGCTGTTTTTT.